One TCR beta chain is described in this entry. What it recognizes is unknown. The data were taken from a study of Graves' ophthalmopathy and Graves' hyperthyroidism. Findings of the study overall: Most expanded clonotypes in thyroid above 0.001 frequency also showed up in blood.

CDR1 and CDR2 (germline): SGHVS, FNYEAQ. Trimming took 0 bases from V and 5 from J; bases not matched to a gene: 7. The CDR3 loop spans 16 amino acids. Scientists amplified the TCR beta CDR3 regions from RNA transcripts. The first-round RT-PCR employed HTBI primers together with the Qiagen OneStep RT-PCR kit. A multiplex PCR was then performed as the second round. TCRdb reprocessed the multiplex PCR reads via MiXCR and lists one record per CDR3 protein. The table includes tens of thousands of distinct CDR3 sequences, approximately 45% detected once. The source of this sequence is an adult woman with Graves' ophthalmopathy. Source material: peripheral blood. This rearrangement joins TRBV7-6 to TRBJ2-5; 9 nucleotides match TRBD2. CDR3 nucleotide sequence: TGTGCCAGCAGCTTAGCACCCCCTACTAGCGGGGAGACCCAGTACTTC. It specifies CASSLAPPTSGETQYF.